This T cell receptor (beta chain) was sequenced during a study of shared clonotypes between healthy human individuals. CDR1 is SGHTA and CDR2 is FQGNSA in the germline V gene. There are 15 residues in the CDR3. V shed 4 bases, J shed 2 bases, and the junction held 6 bases outside the gene matches. Assay: immunoSEQ multiplex PCR; the TCRdb copy retains only in-frame clones and omits some. The sample has over 1.5 million clones, around 98% seen once; the top ten hold around 0.45%. The chain carries TRBV7-2 and TRBJ1-2, with 8 bases fitting TRBD1. Sequenced material: naive CD4+ T cells sorted from blood. Subset of the sample: CD45RA+ positively selected. This sequence originates from a man aged 30-40 years in good health. The DNA for the CDR3 is TGTGCCAGCAGCTCCGCAGGGGGCGCGAACTATGGCTACACCTTC. It translates to CASSSAGGANYGYTF.